This entry concerns a single T cell receptor (beta chain). Its antigen is not known. This record belongs to a study of shared clonotypes between healthy human individuals. Study results and caveats: Although depth was large, rarefaction showed that sequencing of the sorted subsets was incomplete.

CD45RO-negative CD8 cells positively selected for CCR7 made up the naive population, which excluded terminally differentiated effector memory CD45RA+ cells. Healthy HIV-negative adults without recent acute infections or vaccinations served as donors. Germline loops: CDR1 ENHRY, CDR2 SYGVKD. Deletions cut 3 bases from V and 4 bases from J, with 20 bases between. The CDR3 runs 17 residues. Assay: immunoSEQ multiplex PCR; the TCRdb copy retains only in-frame clones and omits some. Among approximately 600,000 clones listed, approximately 95% were seen once. The sequence came from a woman aged 25 to 45 in good health. The V and J genes are TRBV10-3 and TRBJ2-3; D could derive from TRBD1 or TRBD2 (5 bases each). The sample comprised naive CD8+ T cells sorted from blood. The CDR3 coding sequence is TGTGCCATCAGTGATCCCAACCAGGGCGGGCTCTCAGATACGCAGTATTTT. Its protein product is CAISDPNQGGLSDTQYF.